This T cell receptor beta chain was recorded in a study of beta chain features in type 1 diabetes. Investigators reverse transcribed all isolated RNA, so they sequenced expressed TCRB transcripts. The method was immunoSEQ multiplex PCR; TCRdb's version includes in-frame clones alone and lacks a portion of them. The table has around 600,000 clones, under 15% seen once. Study results and caveats: Moderately but significantly shorter TCRB CDR3s were found in Type 1 diabetes patients in all four CD4+ subsets.

The germline V and J ends were trimmed by 8 bases and 0 bases, with 8 bases remaining between them. The CDR3 is made up of 13 amino acids. Germline V CDR1 and CDR2: SNHLY, FYNNEI. Central memory, naive, regulatory and stem cell-like memory CD4+ cells were sorted by CD45RO/CCR7/CD25/CD127/CD95/CD27. This clone appeared a single time. Antigen unknown. Sequencing was performed on naive CD4+ T cells from blood. The chain is built from TRBV2 and TRBJ1-3; D gene unclear. The TCR sequence derives from a man aged 25-40 years with type 1 diabetes. This CDR3 is CASEGDSGNTIYF. CDR3 DNA sequence: TGTGCCAGCGAGGGCGACTCTGGAAACACCATATATTTT.